This T cell receptor (beta chain) stems from a study of Ad26.COV2.S vaccination and SARS-CoV-2 variants. Whole-study context: Ad26.COV2.S shots went into the muscle once or twice, 56 days apart.

This clone was observed once. Its antigen remains unknown. Whole-study findings and limits: Vaccinees displayed broader spike-specific TCR repertoires than placebo recipients. Total T cell responses, in the TCR breadth and depth analyses, may have been underestimated.

Germline V gene data show CDR1 as SEHNR and CDR2 as FQNEAQ (reference sequence). V shed 5 bases, J shed 3 bases, and the junction held 9 bases outside the gene matches. The CDR3 has 15 amino acids. Clones were sequenced by immunoSEQ multiplex PCR, and TCRdb holds only the in-frame ones, with some missing. The profile shows roughly 350,000 clones, around 86% of them singletons. As for treatment: roughly 18 received Ad26.COV2.S at low or high dose, single or two shots; about 5 received placebo; per-sample allocation not given. Sample collection was performed on day 63 after the first vaccine or placebo injection. SARS-CoV-2 spike from the Wuhan strain was encoded by the vaccine, an Ad26 vector.

This chain joins TRBV7-9 and TRBJ1-2; 7 positions agree with TRBD1. The sequence was collected from a person aged 18-65 years who received the Ad26.COV2.S COVID-19 vaccine or a placebo. Sequenced here: peripheral blood, sampled in a trial of Ad26.COV2.S vaccine versus placebo. The CDR3, as DNA: TGTGCCAGCAGCATGACTACAGGGGTCGACTATGGCTACACCTTC. Translated: CASSMTTGVDYGYTF.